This T cell receptor (beta chain) was captured by sequencing in a study of blood T cell repertoires in COVID-19. CDR3 size: 15 residues. CDR1 is SGHTA, CDR2 FQGNSA, per germline. V shed 5 bases, J shed 2 bases, and the junction held 7 bases outside the gene matches. Sequencing was performed with immunoSEQ multiplex PCR; in TCRdb, only in-frame clones are kept and a portion is missing. The repertoire holds 15,000 to 20,000 clones, with 81% as singletons. The sequenced sample consisted of peripheral blood. This receptor was identified in a man between 35 and 55 years old with active or convalescent COVID-19. V gene TRBV7-2 combines with J gene TRBJ2-7; TRBD1 matches 9 bases. The CDR3 DNA reads TGTGCCAGCAGCATAACCCGGGACAGGGCCTACGAGCAGTACTTC. Translating gives CASSITRDRAYEQYF.